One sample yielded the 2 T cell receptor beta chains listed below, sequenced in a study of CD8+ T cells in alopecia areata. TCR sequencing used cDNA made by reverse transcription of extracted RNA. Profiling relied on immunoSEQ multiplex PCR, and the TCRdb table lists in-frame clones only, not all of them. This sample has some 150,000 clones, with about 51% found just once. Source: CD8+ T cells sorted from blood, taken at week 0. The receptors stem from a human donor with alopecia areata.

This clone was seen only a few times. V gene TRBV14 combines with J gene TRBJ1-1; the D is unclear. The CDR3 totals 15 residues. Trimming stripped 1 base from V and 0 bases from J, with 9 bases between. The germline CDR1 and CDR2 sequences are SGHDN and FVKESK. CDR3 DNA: TGTGCCAGCAGCCAAGTTTCCACCATGAACACTGAAGCTTTCTTT. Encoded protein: CASSQVSTMNTEAFF.

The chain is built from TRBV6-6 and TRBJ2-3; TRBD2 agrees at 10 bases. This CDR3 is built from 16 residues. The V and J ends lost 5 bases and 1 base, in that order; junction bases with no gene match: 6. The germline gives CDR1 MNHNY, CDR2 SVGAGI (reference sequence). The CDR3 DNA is TGTGCCAGCAGTACCGGGACTAGCGCCGGCACAGATACGCAGTATTTT. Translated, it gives CASSTGTSAGTDTQYF.